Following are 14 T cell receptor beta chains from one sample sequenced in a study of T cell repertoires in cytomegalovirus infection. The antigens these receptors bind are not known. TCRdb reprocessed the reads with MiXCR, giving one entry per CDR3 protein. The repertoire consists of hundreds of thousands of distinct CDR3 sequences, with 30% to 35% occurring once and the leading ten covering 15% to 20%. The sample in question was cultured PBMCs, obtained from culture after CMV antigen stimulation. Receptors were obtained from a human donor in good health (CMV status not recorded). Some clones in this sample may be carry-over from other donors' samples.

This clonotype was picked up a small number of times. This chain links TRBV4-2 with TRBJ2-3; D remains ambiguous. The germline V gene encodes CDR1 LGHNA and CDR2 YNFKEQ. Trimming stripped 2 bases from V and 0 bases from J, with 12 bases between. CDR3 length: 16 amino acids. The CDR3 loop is CASSQSSATSTDTQYF. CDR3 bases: TGTGCCAGCAGCCAATCGTCAGCGACTAGCACAGATACGCAGTATTTT.

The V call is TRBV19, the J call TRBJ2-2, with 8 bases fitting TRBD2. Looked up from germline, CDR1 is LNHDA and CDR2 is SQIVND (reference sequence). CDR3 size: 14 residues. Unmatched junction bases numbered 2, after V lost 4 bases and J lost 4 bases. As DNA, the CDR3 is TGTGCCAGTAGTAGGGCGGGGGGCACCGGGGAGCTGTTTTTT. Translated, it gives CASSRAGGTGELFF.

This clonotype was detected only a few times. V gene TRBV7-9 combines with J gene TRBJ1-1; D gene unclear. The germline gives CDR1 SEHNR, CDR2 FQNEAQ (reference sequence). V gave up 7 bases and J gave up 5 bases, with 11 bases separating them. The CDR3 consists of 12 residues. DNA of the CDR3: TGTGCCAGCACCATTCTCGTTACTGAAGCTTTCTTT. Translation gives CASTILVTEAFF. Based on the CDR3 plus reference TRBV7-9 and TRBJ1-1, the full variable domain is DTGVSQNPRHKITKRGQNVTFRCDPISEHNRLYWYRQTLGQGPEFLTYFQNEAQLEKSRLLSDRFSAERPKGSFSTLEIQRTEQGDSAMYLCASTILVTEAFFGQGTRLTVV.

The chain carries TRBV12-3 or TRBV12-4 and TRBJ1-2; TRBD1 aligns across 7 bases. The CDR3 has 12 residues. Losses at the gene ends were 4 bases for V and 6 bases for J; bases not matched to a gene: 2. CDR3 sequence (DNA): TGTGCCAGCAGTTCAGGGGGGGATGGCTACACCTTC. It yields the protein CASSSGGDGYTF.

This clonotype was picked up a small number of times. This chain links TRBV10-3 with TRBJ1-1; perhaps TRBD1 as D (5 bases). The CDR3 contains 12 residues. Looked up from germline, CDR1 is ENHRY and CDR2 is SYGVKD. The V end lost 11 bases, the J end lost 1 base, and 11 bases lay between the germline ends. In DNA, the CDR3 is TGTGCCGCCAGGGACCCGAACACTGAAGCTTTCTTT. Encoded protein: CAARDPNTEAFF.

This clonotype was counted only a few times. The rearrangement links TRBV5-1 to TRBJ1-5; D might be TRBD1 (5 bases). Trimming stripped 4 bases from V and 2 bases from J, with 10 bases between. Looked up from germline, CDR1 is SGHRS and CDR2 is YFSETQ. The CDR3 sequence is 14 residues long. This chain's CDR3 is CASSRRDGNQPQHF. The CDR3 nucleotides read TGCGCCAGCAGCCGCCGGGACGGCAATCAGCCCCAGCATTTT.

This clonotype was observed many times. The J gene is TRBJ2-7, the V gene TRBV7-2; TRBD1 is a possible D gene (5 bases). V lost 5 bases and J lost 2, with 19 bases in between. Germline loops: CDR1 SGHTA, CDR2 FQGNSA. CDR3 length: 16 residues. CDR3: CASSPGLTLTTYEQYF. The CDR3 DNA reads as TGTGCCAGCAGCCCAGGGCTGACTTTAACTACCTACGAGCAGTACTTC.

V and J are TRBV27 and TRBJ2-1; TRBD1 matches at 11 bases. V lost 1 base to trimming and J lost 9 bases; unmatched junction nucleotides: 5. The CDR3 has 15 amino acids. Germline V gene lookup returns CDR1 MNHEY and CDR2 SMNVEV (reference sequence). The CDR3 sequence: CASSLFGTGGFEQFF. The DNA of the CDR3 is TGTGCCAGCAGTTTATTTGGGACAGGGGGTTTTGAGCAGTTCTTC.

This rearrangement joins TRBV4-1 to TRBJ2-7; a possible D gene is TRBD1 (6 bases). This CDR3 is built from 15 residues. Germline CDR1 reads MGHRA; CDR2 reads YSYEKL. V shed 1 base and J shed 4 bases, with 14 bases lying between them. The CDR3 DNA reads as TGCGCCAGCAGCCAAGGGCCAGGGGTAATGTACGAGCAGTACTTC. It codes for CASSQGPGVMYEQYF.

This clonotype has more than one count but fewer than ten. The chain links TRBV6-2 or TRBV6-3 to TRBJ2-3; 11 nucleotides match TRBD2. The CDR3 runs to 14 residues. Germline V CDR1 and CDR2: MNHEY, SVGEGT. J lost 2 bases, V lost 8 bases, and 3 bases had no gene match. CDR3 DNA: TGTGCCAGCCGACTAGCGGGACACACAGATACGCAGTATTTT. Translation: CASRLAGHTDTQYF.

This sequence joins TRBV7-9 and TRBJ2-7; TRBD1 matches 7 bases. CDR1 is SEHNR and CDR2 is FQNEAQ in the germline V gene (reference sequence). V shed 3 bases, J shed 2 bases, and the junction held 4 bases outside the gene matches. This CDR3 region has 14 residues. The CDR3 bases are TGTGCCAGCAGCTTCCCGGGACAGACCTACGAGCAGTACTTC. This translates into CASSFPGQTYEQYF.

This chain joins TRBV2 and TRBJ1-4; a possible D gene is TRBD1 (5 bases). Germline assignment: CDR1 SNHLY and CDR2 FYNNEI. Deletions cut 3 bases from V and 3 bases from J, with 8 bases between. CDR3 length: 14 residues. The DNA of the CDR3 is TGTGCCAGCAGTGATGGGGGACCTAATGAAAAACTGTTTTTT. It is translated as CASSDGGPNEKLFF.

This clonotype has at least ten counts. CDR3 region: CASSLARAFGYGYTF. The DNA for the CDR3 is TGTGCCAGCAGCTTAGCACGGGCTTTCGGCTATGGCTACACCTTC. The chain uses TRBV7-2 and TRBJ1-2; no clear D. The CDR3 extends over 15 amino acids. The germline gives CDR1 SGHTA, CDR2 FQGNSA. The V end was cut by 0 bases, the J end by 4 bases, with 12 bases between. Filled out from reference TRBV7-2 and TRBJ1-2, the complete variable domain reads GAGVSQSPSNKVTEKGKDVELRCDPISGHTALYWYRQSLGQGLEFLIYFQGNSAPDKSGLPSDRFSAERTGGSVSTLTIQRTQQEDSAVYLCASSLARAFGYGYTFGSGTRLTVV.

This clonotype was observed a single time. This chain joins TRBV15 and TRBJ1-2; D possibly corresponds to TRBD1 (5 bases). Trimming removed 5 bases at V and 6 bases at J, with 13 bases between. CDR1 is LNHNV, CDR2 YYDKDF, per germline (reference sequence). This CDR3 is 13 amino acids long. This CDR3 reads CATSFGAGDGYTF. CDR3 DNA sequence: TGTGCCACCAGCTTCGGGGCCGGGGATGGCTACACCTTC.